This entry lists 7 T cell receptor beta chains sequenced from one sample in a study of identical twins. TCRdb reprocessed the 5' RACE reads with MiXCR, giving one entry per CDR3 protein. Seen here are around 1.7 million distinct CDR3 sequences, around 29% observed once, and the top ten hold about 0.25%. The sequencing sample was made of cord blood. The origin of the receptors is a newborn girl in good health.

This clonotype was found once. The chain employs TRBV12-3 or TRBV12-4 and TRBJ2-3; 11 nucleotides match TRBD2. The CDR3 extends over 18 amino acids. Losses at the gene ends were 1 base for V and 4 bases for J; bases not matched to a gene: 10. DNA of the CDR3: TGTGCCAGCAGTTTAGGGCTACTAGCGGGGGCCAACGCAGATACGCAGTATTTT. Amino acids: CASSLGLLAGANADTQYF.

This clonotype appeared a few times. CDR3 loop: CASSHGTVSYEQYF. As DNA, the CDR3 is TGTGCCAGCAGCCATGGGACTGTCTCCTACGAGCAGTACTTC. The chain carries TRBV3-1 and TRBJ2-7; a possible D gene is TRBD2 (6 bases). CDR1 is LGHDT, CDR2 YNNKEL, per germline (reference sequence). Between the trimmed V and J ends, which lost 3 bases and 0 bases, there was a span of 9 bases. The CDR3 contains 14 residues.

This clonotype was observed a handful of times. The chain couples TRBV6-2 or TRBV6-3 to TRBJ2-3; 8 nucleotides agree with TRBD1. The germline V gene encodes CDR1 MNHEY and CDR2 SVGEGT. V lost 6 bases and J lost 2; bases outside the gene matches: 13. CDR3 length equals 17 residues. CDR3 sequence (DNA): TGTGCCAGCAGGACAAGGGCGGGACAGGACCCCACAGATACGCAGTATTTT. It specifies CASRTRAGQDPTDTQYF.

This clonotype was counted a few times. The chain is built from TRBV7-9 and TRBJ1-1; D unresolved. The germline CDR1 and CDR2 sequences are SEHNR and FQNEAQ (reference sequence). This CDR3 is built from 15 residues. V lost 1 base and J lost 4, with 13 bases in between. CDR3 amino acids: CASSLGGVMVTEAFF. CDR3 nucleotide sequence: TGTGCCAGCAGCTTAGGCGGGGTGATGGTCACTGAAGCTTTCTTT. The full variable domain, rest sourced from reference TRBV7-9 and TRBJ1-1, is DTGVSQNPRHKITKRGQNVTFRCDPISEHNRLYWYRQTLGQGPEFLTYFQNEAQLEKSRLLSDRFSAERPKGSFSTLEIQRTEQGDSAMYLCASSLGGVMVTEAFFGQGTRLTVV.

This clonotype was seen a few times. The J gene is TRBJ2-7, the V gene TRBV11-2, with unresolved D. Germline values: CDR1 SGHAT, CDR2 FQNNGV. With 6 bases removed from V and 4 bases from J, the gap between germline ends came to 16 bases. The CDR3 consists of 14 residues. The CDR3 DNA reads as TGTGCCAGCAGTCCTACCCCCCAACTTTACGAGCAGTACTTC. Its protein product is CASSPTPQLYEQYF.

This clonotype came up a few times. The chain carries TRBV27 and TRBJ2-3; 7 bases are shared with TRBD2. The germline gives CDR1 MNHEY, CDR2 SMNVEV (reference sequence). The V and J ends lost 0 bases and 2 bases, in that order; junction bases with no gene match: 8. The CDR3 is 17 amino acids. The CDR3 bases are TGTGCCAGCAGTTTATCGGGGACTACCTGGGACACAGATACGCAGTATTTT. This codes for CASSLSGTTWDTDTQYF.

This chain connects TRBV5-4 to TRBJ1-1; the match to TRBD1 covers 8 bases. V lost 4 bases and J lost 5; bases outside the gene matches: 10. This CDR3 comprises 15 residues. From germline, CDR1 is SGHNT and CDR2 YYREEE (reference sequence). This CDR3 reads CASSGWTGLGTEAFF. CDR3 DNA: TGTGCCAGCAGCGGGTGGACAGGGTTGGGGACTGAAGCTTTCTTT.